The 11 T cell receptor beta chains below come from one sample, sequenced in a study of Graves' ophthalmopathy and Graves' hyperthyroidism. Amplifying from RNA transcripts, the study obtained TCR beta CDR3 regions. Second-round multiplex PCR came after first-round RT-PCR with HTBI primers. MiXCR, run by TCRdb on the multiplex PCR reads, gives a single entry per CDR3 protein. The sample yields around 1.1 million distinct CDR3 sequences, about 38% seen once. The sequenced sample was peripheral blood or thyroid tissue (not recorded which). The receptor set was obtained from an adult man with Graves' hyperthyroidism.

Worth noting for this clonotype: The junction does not match germline at one end; this may be a read error. This sequence joins TRBV6-5 and TRBJ2-2; D is possibly TRBD2 (6 bases). The germline gives CDR1 MNHEY, CDR2 SVGAGI. The CDR3 contains 13 residues. CDR3 sequence reads: CASRLRDLRELSF. CDR3 nucleotide sequence: TGTGCCAGCAGGCTCCGAGACCTTCGGGAGCTGTCTTTT.

This rearrangement joins TRBV6-6 to TRBJ1-2; possible D gene TRBD1, 5 bases. V dropped 6 bases and J dropped 10 bases, with 24 bases sitting between them. The CDR3 loop spans 15 amino acids. CDR1 is MNHNY and CDR2 is SVGAGI in the germline V gene (reference sequence). CDR3 amino acids: CASSVGDAGHIDYTF. CDR3 in DNA: TGTGCCAGCAGCGTCGGGGACGCTGGACATATTGACTACACCTTC.

Only one count was recorded for this clonotype. The chain is built from TRBV7-6 and TRBJ2-7; TRBD1 might be the D (6 bases). This CDR3 comprises 17 residues. Per the germline V gene, CDR1 is SGHVS and CDR2 is FNYEAQ. The ends were cut back, 0 bases at V and 2 bases at J, with 17 bases in the middle. CDR3 sequence: CASSLATGTPTTYEQYF. The CDR3 coding sequence is TGTGCCAGCAGCTTAGCGACAGGTACGCCGACCACCTACGAGCAGTACTTC.

This clonotype was observed a few times. The chain combines TRBV3-1 with TRBJ1-6; D perhaps matches TRBD1 (6 bases). V was trimmed by 6 bases and J by 7 bases, leaving 13 bases between them. This CDR3 contains 14 residues. The germline V gene has CDR1 LGHDT and CDR2 YNNKEL (reference sequence). CDR3 loop: CASRDGQQNSPLHF. The DNA for the CDR3 is TGTGCCAGCAGGGACGGACAGCAAAATTCACCCCTCCACTTT.

Of note for this clonotype: The germline gene is not matched at one end of the junction; a read error may be the cause. The CDR3 bases are TGTGCCAGCAGCCTAGCAGTTGCAGGGCACTACGAGCAGTACTTC. This gives the protein CASSLAVAGHYEQYF. The chain is built from TRBV7-8 and TRBJ2-7; D is tentatively TRBD1 or TRBD2 (5 bases each). The CDR3 is made up of 15 amino acids. Germline V gene sequence: CDR1 SGHVS, CDR2 FQNEAQ.

Ten or more counts support this clonotype. CDR3 DNA sequence: TGTGCCAGCAGCGGAGGACAGGGAAATAATTCACCCCTCCACTTT. It specifies CASSGGQGNNSPLHF. The chain couples TRBV9 to TRBJ1-6; 8 bases are a match to TRBD1. Germline CDR1 reads SGDLS; CDR2 reads YYNGEE. V trimming: 3 bases; J trimming: 5 bases; junction bases outside the gene matches: 4. The CDR3 has 15 residues.

The chain is built from TRBV7-2 and TRBJ2-7; TRBD2 agrees at 9 bases. Germline CDR1 reads SGHTA; CDR2 reads FQGNSA. CDR3 size: 18 residues. With V trimmed by 5 bases and J by 2 bases, 16 bases remained unmatched. CDR3 DNA: TGTGCCAGCAGCCCCCCCCCATTAACTAGCGGGTACCCCTACGAGCAGTACTTC. Protein sequence: CASSPPPLTSGYPYEQYF. Full variable domain (outside the CDR3, taken from reference TRBV7-2 and TRBJ2-7): GAGVSQSPSNKVTEKGKDVELRCDPISGHTALYWYRQSLGQGLEFLIYFQGNSAPDKSGLPSDRFSAERTGGSVSTLTIQRTQQEDSAVYLCASSPPPLTSGYPYEQYFGPGTRLTVT.

This clonotype was recorded many times. V is TRBV5-5 and J is TRBJ1-5; TRBD1 might be the D (6 bases). Germline loops: CDR1 SGHKS, CDR2 YYEKEE (reference sequence). V lost 5 bases and J 2 bases, leaving 11 bases between the germline ends. This CDR3 is built from 14 residues. The CDR3 loop reads CASRRGEGNQPQHF. In DNA, the CDR3 is TGTGCCAGCAGGAGGGGGGAGGGCAATCAGCCCCAGCATTTT.

The chain combines TRBV7-6 with TRBJ1-5; D is undetermined. The V and J ends lost 5 bases and 0 bases respectively, with 26 bases between them. The germline V gene has CDR1 SGHVS and CDR2 FNYEAQ. The CDR3 runs 20 residues. Written as DNA, the CDR3 is TGTGCCAGCAGCCCCCAAGTGAGAGCGGAGGACCAATATAGCAATCAGCCCCAGCATTTT. It specifies CASSPQVRAEDQYSNQPQHF.

The rearrangement joins TRBV10-2 to TRBJ2-2, with a possible D match to TRBD1 (6 bases). Germline CDR1 is WSHSY and CDR2 is SAAADI. The CDR3 is 16 residues long. Trimming took off 3 bases at V and 4 bases at J, with 15 bases between the two ends. DNA of the CDR3: TGCGCCAGCAGTGATGAGGCAGGGGCCGTCACCGGGGAGCTGTTTTTT. Protein product: CASSDEAGAVTGELFF.

In this sample, this clonotype turned up many times. The chain has TRBV7-2 and TRBJ1-1, with unresolved D. CDR1 and CDR2 from the germline V gene are SGHTA and FQGNSA. V dropped 2 bases and J dropped 4 bases, with 11 bases sitting between them. This CDR3 contains 14 residues. The CDR3 nucleotides are TGTGCCAGCAGCTTAAATCGGGTTGCCACTGAAGCTTTCTTT. This sequence encodes CASSLNRVATEAFF.